These T cell receptor beta chains were read from a single sample in a study of T cell responses to AZD1222 COVID-19 vaccine. Some clones are missing from TCRdb's copy, which holds only in-frame ones; the method was immunoSEQ multiplex PCR. The sample consists of 97,000 or so clones, approximately 88% of them appearing once. The specimen comprised peripheral blood, sampled on day 0 of AZD1222 vaccination. Receptors were obtained from an adult in good health. Each CDR3 is given with its conserved first and last residue. The order of the fields is J gene, clone size, D gene, V gene, CDR3 protein, CDR3 DNA. A D gene is named only where the DNA matches it firmly. Clone size is not always given. Where it is, it says once, few, many or a class for expanded clones.

TRBJ2-1,.,.,TRBV5-6,CASSLINEQFF,TGTGCCAGCAGCTTGATTAATGAGCAGTTCTTC
TRBJ2-1,.,.,TRBV6-1,CASSEGLRNNEQFF,TGTGCCAGCAGTGAAGGTTTGAGAAACAATGAGCAGTTCTTC
TRBJ1-5,.,.,TRBV3-1/TRBV3-2,CASSQSGEGSSNQPQHF,TGTGCCAGCAGCCAATCAGGGGAAGGCTCTAGCAATCAGCCCCAGCATTTT
TRBJ1-2,.,TRBD1,TRBV6-5,CASSETHRGGYTF,TGTGCCAGCTCAGAAACCCACAGGGGTGGCTACACCTTC
TRBJ2-1,.,.,TRBV29-1,CSVDQTASSYNEQFF,TGCAGCGTTGACCAAACAGCCTCCTCCTACAATGAGCAGTTCTTC
TRBJ1-2,.,.,TRBV12-1,CASSFARTGCYGYTF,TGTGCCAGCAGCTTTGCTCGGACAGGGTGCTATGGCTACACCTTC
TRBJ1-5,few,TRBD1,TRBV10-2,CASSRDRVVGQPQHF,TGCGCCAGCAGTCGGGACAGGGTGGTCGGTCAGCCCCAGCATTTT
TRBJ1-1,few,.,TRBV6-5,CASTGGALNTEAFF,TGTGCCAGCACGGGGGGGGCCTTGAACACTGAAGCTTTCTTT
TRBJ1-1,.,.,TRBV6-5,CASSYSQGDTEAFF,TGTGCCAGCAGTTACTCACAGGGTGACACTGAAGCTTTCTTT
TRBJ2-7,.,.,TRBV12-3/TRBV12-4,CASSFSGVYEQYF,TGTGCCAGCAGTTTTTCAGGGGTCTACGAGCAGTACTTC
TRBJ2-6,few,TRBD2,TRBV19,CASSIGGGSGANVLTF,TGTGCCAGTAGTATAGGGGGGGGCTCTGGGGCCAACGTCCTGACTTTC
TRBJ2-1,.,.,TRBV7-3,CASSEGVLGEQFF,TGTGCCAGCAGCGAGGGGGTTCTTGGTGAGCAGTTCTTC
TRBJ2-3,.,TRBD2,TRBV6-2/TRBV6-3,CASSSPSGREADTQYF,TGTGCCAGCAGTTCTCCCAGCGGGAGGGAGGCAGATACGCAGTATTTT
TRBJ1-5,.,.,TRBV29-1,CSVGSGSSNQPQHF,TGCAGCGTTGGGTCAGGGAGTAGCAATCAGCCCCAGCATTTT
TRBJ2-2,.,TRBD1,TRBV6-4,CASSDSFFTGQGAKNTGELFF,TGTGCCAGCAGTGACTCCTTTTTTACGGGGCAGGGGGCGAAGAACACCGGGGAGCTGTTTTTT
TRBJ2-7,.,TRBD1,TRBV18,CASSPGTGNTYEQYF,TGTGCCAGCTCACCAGGGACAGGGAACACCTACGAGCAGTACTTC
TRBJ2-5,.,TRBD2,TRBV5-6,CASSDLTLAGGVETQYF,TGTGCCAGCAGCGATCTTACCTTAGCGGGAGGGGTTGAGACCCAGTACTTC